This T cell receptor (beta chain) emerged from a study of OX40 agonist ivuxolimab in advanced cancers. This clone was recorded only once. The CDR3 has 12 residues. Germline lookup yields CDR1 ENHRY and CDR2 SYGVKD. The germline V and J ends were trimmed by 6 bases and 3 bases, with 8 bases remaining between them. Some clones are missing from TCRdb's copy, which holds only in-frame ones; the method was immunoSEQ multiplex PCR. Of 90,000 or so clones in the sample, more than 70% were seen once. This TCR was sampled from an adult with an advanced solid tumor such as melanoma, head and neck, liver or kidney cancer. The chain is built from TRBV10-3 and TRBJ1-2, with D possibly matching TRBD1 (6 bases). Material: CD4+ or CD8+ T cells sorted from blood, obtained in a trial of the OX40 agonist ivuxolimab. The DNA of the CDR3 is TGTGCCATCAGCAGGGGAGACTATGGCTACACCTTC. It specifies CAISRGDYGYTF.